The T cell receptor beta chain under discussion was sequenced for a study of T cell repertoires in cytomegalovirus infection. As for the study in general: Based on public TCR beta signatures, there were indications of CMV infection and of a matching HLA type. Study-wide results and caveats: HLA-C-restricted CMV clonotypes gave the most frequent clonotype in two of eight donors. People with CMV and the relevant HLA were identified by cumulative public TCR beta family frequency.

Germline assignment: CDR1 SGHVS and CDR2 FNYEAQ. This CDR3 comprises 17 residues. Worth noting for this clonotype: As yet, its antigen is unknown. At one end, the junction sequence differs from germline, possibly due to a read error.

TCRdb re-called the reads through MiXCR, storing one row per CDR3 protein. The sample includes 250,000 to 300,000 distinct CDR3 sequences, about a quarter of them seen just once. The chain joins TRBV7-6 to TRBJ2-2; tentatively, D is TRBD2 (7 bases). Input material: PBMCs. The clonotype was recovered from a human donor in good health (CMV status not recorded). Some clones in this sample may be carry-over from other donors' samples. CDR3 loop: CASSLNGRGPNTGELFF. Here the CDR3 DNA reads TGTGCCAGCAGCCTAAACGGGCGGGGGCCGAATACCGGGGAGCTGTTTTTT.